This record concerns one T cell receptor (beta chain) sequence. As yet, its antigen is unknown. The study ran its PCR with 60 Vbeta and 13 Jbeta primers. Clones were sequenced by immunoSEQ multiplex PCR, and TCRdb holds only the in-frame ones, with some missing. The sample yields 60,000 to 95,000 clones, under 85% seen once. The data are from a study of cytomegalovirus exposure and HLA in healthy donors. On the study more broadly: HLA-typed donors contributed 80 million or so unique TCRs, which were held in an early data release.

The study, taken as a whole, reports: Presence/absence analyses assumed roughly uniform sequencing depth across donors.

The V segment lost 6 bases and the J segment 1 base; nucleotides outside the gene matches: 14. Germline CDR1 is SGHTA and CDR2 is FQGNSA. The CDR3 runs to 18 residues. The TCR was taken from a woman in her 40s in good health and CMV-seropositive. Sequencing was done on a sample of PBMCs. The rearrangement joins TRBV7-2 to TRBJ2-2, with 7 bases aligning to TRBD2. The CDR3 DNA is TGTGCCAGCAGTCCTCGGGTAGTGGGGGGGATGAACACCGGGGAGCTGTTTTTT. Protein sequence: CASSPRVVGGMNTGELFF.